A selection of T cell receptor beta chains follows, all from one sample in a study of shared clonotypes between healthy human individuals. Assay: immunoSEQ multiplex PCR; the TCRdb copy retains only in-frame clones and omits some. The repertoire holds a few million clones, around 92% seen once, with more than 0.35% in the top ten. Sequenced input: naive CD4+ T cells from PBMCs. The origin of the receptors is a man younger than 35 in good health. Some clones in this sample may be carry-over from other donors' samples. CDR3s include the opening cysteine and the closing phenylalanine or tryptophan. Fields, in order: J gene, D gene, V gene, CDR3 protein. D genes are given only for firm matches.

TRBJ1-2 | TRBD1 | TRBV7-9 | CASSLEHRGGYTF
TRBJ1-4 | TRBD1 | TRBV30 | CAWSSRDRINEKLFF
TRBJ1-1 | . | TRBV5-6 | CASSFGQTAEAFF
TRBJ2-7 | TRBD2 | TRBV18 | CASSLRLAGEHEQYF
TRBJ2-3 | . | TRBV4-1 | CASSVRDETDTQYF
TRBJ1-2 | . | TRBV7-2 | CASSLEGLYGYTF
TRBJ2-5 | TRBD2 | TRBV28 | CASTLGGLAGETQYF
TRBJ2-7 | TRBD2 | TRBV5-1 | CASSFGPSGRAYEQYF
TRBJ2-2 | . | TRBV7-2 | CASSPRQTGELFF
TRBJ2-3 | TRBD2 | TRBV29-1 | CSVDLTSGSPDTQYF
TRBJ1-4 | . | TRBV18 | CASSPRVGANEKLFF
TRBJ2-3 | . | TRBV5-1 | CASSLGTGSGTDTQYF
TRBJ1-4 | TRBD1 | TRBV30 | CAWRTGLATNEKLFF
TRBJ2-1 | . | TRBV28 | CASSFRSRSYNEQFF
TRBJ2-2 | . | TRBV11-3 | CASSFRAGTNTGELFF
TRBJ2-2 | . | TRBV5-5 | CASSLLLRNTGELFF
TRBJ1-2 | . | TRBV5-4 | CASSLGSNYGYTF
TRBJ1-4 | TRBD1 | TRBV7-8 | CASSFDRVATNEKLFF
TRBJ1-1 | . | TRBV5-1 | CASSLLQVNTEAFF
TRBJ2-7 | TRBD2 | TRBV2 | CASSRTSGEQYF
TRBJ1-1 | . | TRBV11-2 | CASSLDGGWGGPTQLGLAFF
TRBJ2-4 | TRBD1 | TRBV5-1 | CASSLGQGYGNIQYF
TRBJ1-1 | . | TRBV6-6 | CATTRGQGNTEAFF
TRBJ1-2 | . | TRBV2 | CASSVVGSDGYTF